This T cell receptor (beta chain) was sequenced during a study of blood T cell repertoires in COVID-19. Study-wide context: Sources were T cells, B-cell-depleted T cells, or PBMCs; the material itself was cDNA or gDNA.

Authors' processing steps: Nucleated cell number was recorded as an estimate derived from reference gene primer amplification. Data came from immunoSEQ multiplex PCR; TCRdb stores just in-frame clones and leaves some out. V and J calls and clone size are as listed in that table; D and trimming were resolved from the DNA. Of 350,000 or so clones in the sample, 88% are singletons; the top ten hold approximately 0.97%. Participant reports of clinical history set cohort assignment. Someone with COVID-19 had been met by exposed participants within 2 weeks before study entry. This sequence originates from a woman in her twenties or thirties who had been exposed to COVID-19. What was sequenced was PBMCs or T cells enriched from blood (not recorded which).

CDR3 sequence: CASSPRDRGTEQYF. The DNA of the CDR3 is TGCGCCAGCAGCCCCCGGGACAGGGGGACCGAGCAGTACTTC. This chain links TRBV4-1 with TRBJ2-7; 11 bases align to TRBD1. This CDR3 has 14 amino acids. The V gene's germline CDR1 is MGHRA and CDR2 YSYEKL. J gave up 6 bases and V 4 bases, and 5 bases lay outside the gene matches.